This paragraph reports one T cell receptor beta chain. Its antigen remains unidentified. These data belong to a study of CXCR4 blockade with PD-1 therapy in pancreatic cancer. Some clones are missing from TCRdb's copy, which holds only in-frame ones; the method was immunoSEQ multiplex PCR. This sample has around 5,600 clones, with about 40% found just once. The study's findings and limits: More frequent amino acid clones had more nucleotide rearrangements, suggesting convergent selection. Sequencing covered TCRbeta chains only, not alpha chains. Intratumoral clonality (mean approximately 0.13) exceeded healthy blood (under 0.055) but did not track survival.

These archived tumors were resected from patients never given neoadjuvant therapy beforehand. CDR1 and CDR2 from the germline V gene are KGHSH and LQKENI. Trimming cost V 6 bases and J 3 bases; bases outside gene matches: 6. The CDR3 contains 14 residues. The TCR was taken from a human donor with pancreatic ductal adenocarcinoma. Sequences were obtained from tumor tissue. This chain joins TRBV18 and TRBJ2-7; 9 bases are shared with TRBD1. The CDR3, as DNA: TGTGCCAGCTCGCCCACGGGACAGGGCTACGAGCAGTACTTC. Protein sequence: CASSPTGQGYEQYF.